The clone carrying this T cell receptor (beta chain) has ten or more counts. Its antigen is not known. V gave up 6 bases and J gave up 2 bases, with 10 bases separating them. The CDR3 has 13 residues. Looked up from germline, CDR1 is SGHVS and CDR2 is FQNEAQ. TCRdb used MiXCR to reprocess the reads, holding one entry per CDR3 protein. The repertoire holds about 890,000 distinct CDR3 sequences, around a third seen once, with roughly an eighth in the top ten. The sample is drawn from a study of T cell repertoires in cytomegalovirus infection. Study at large: Indications came from public TCR beta signatures; they pointed to CMV infection and to a matching HLA type.

The chain joins TRBV7-8 to TRBJ1-1; possible D gene TRBD1, 5 bases. The receptor comes from a human donor in good health (CMV status not recorded). Some clones in this sample may be carry-over from other donors' samples. Material: cultured CD8+ T cells from PBMCs, obtained from culture after CMV antigen stimulation. CDR3 sequence: CASRAGLNTEAFF. The CDR3 nucleotides are TGTGCCAGCAGGGCAGGGCTAAACACTGAAGCTTTCTTT.